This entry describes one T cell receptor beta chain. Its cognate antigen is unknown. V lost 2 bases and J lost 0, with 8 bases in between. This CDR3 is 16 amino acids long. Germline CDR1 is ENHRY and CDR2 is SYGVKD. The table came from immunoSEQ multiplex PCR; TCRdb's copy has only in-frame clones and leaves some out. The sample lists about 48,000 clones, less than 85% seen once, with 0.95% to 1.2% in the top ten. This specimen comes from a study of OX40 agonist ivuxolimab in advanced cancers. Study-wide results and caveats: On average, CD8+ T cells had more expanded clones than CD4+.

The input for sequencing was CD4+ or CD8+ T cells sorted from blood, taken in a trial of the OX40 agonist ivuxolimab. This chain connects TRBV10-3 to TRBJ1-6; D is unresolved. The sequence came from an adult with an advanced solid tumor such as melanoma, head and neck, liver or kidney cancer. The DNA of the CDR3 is TGTGCCATCAGTGAGACGGGCAGCTCCTATAATTCACCCCTCCACTTT. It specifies CAISETGSSYNSPLHF.